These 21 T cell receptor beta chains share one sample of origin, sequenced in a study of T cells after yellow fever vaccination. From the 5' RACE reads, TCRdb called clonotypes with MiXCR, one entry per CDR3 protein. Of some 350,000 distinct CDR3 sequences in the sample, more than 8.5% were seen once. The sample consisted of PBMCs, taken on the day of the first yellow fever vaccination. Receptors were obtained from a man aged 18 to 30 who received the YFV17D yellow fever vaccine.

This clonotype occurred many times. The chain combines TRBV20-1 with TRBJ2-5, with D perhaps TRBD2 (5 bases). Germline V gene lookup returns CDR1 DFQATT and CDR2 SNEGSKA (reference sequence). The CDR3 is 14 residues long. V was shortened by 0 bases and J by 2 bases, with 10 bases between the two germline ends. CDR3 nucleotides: TGCAGTGCTAGAGATGAGGGATCTCAAGAGACCCAGTACTTC. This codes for CSARDEGSQETQYF.

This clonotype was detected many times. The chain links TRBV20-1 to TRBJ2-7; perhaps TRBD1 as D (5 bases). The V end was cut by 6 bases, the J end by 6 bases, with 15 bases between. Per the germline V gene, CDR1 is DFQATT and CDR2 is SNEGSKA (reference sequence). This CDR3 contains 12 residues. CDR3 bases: TGCAGTGCCGTACCCCACAGGCTCGAGCAGTACTTC. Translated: CSAVPHRLEQYF.

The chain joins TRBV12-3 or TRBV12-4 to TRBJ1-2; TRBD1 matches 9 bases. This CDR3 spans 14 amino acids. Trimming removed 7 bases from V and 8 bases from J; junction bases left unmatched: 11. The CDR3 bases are TGTGCCAGCACCCCGGGACAGGGATATTTCGGCTACACCTTC. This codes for CASTPGQGYFGYTF.

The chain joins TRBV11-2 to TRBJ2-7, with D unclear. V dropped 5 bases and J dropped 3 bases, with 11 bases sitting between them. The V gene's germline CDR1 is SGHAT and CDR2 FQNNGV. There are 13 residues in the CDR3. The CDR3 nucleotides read TGTGCCAGCAGCCCGATCCCGGGCTACGAGCAGTACTTC. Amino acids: CASSPIPGYEQYF.

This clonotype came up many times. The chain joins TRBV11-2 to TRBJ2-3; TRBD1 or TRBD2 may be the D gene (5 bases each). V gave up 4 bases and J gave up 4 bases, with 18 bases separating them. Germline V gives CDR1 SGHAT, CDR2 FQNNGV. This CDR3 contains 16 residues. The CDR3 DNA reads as TGTGCCAGCAGCTCCTTCCGGGACCCCCCGCCAGATACGCAGTATTTT. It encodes CASSSFRDPPPDTQYF.

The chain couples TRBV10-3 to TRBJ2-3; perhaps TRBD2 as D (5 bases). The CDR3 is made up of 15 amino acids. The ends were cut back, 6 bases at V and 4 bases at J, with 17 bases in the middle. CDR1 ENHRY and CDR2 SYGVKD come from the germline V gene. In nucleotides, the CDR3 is TGTGCCATCAGCACCCCAGCGGAAGGAGCAGATACGCAGTATTTT. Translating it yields CAISTPAEGADTQYF.

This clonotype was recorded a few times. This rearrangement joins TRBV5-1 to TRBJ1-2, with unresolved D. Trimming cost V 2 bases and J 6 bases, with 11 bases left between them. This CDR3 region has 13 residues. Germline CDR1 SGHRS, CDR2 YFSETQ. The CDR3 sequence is CASSLEGRNGYTF. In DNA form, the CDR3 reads TGCGCCAGCAGCTTAGAGGGAAGGAATGGCTACACCTTC.

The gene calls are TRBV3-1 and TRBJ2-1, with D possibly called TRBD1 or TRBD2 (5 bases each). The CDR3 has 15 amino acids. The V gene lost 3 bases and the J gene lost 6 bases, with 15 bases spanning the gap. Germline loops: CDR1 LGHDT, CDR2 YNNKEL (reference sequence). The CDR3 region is CASSQHRDAPNEQFF. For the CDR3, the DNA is TGTGCCAGCAGCCAGCATCGGGACGCTCCCAATGAGCAGTTCTTC.

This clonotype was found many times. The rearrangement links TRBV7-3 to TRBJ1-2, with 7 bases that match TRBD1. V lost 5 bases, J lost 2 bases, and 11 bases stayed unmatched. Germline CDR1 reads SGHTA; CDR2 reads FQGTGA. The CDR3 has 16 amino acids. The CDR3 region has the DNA TGTGCCAGCAGCCCCTCGGGGGACAGAGCGAACTATGGCTACACCTTC. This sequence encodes CASSPSGDRANYGYTF. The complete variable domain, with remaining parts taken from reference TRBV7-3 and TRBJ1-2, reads GAGVSQTPSNKVTEKGKYVELRCDPISGHTALYWYRQSLGQGPEFLIYFQGTGAADDSGLPNDRFFAVRPEGSVSTLKIQRTERGDSAVYLCASSPSGDRANYGYTFGSGTRLTVV.

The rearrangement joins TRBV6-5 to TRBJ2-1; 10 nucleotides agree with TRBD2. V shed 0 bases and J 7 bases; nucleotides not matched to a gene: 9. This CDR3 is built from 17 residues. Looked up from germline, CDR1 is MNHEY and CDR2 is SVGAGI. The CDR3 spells CASSYSASGGAGNEQFF. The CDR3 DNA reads TGTGCCAGCAGTTACTCTGCCAGCGGGGGGGCCGGGAATGAGCAGTTCTTC.

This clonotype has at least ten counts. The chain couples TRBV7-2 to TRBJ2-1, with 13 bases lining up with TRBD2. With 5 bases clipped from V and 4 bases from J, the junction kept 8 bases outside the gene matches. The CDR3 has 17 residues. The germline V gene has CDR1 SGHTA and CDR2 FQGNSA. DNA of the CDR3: TGTGCCAGCAGCCTGAATCCGACTAGCGGGGGGTACAATGAGCAGTTCTTC. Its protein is CASSLNPTSGGYNEQFF.

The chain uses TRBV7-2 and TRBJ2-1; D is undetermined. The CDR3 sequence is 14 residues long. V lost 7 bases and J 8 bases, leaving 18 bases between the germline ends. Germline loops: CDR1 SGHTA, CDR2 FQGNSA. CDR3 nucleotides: TGTGCCAGCACCGAGTCGTGGGGTAACGATGAGCAGTTCTTC. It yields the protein CASTESWGNDEQFF.

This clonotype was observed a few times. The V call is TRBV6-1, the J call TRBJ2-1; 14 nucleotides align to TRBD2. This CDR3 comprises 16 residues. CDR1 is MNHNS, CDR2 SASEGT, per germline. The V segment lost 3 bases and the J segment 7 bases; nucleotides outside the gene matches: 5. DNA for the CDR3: TGTGCCAGCAGTGAGCGGACTAGCGGGGGGTATAATGAGCAGTTCTTC. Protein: CASSERTSGGYNEQFF.

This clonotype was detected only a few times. The CDR3 coding sequence is TGTGCCAGCAGACCCCTAGCGGGGGGCCCCCGAGATACGCAGTATTTT. Encoded protein: CASRPLAGGPRDTQYF. The chain joins TRBV6-2 or TRBV6-3 to TRBJ2-3; 11 nucleotides line up with TRBD2. V lost 6 bases, J lost 5 bases, and 10 bases stayed unmatched. Germline values: CDR1 MNHEY, CDR2 SVGEGT. The CDR3 contains 16 residues.

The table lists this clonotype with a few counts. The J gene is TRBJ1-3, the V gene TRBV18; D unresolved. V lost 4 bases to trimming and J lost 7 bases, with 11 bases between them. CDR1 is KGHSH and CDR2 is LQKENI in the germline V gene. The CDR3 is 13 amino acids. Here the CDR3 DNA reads TGTGCCAGCTCACGAGAGGTGTGGAACACCATATATTTT. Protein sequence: CASSREVWNTIYF.

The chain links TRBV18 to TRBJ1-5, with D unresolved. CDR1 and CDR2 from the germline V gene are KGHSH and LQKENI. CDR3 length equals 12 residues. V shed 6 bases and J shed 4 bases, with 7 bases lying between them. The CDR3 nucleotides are TGTGCCAGCTCCGCTACAAATCAGCCCCAGCATTTT. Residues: CASSATNQPQHF.

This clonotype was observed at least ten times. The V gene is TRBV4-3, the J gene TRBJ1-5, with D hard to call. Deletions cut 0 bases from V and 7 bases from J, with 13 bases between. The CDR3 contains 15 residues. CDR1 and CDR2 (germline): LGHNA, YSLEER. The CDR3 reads CASSQDVGSGQPQHF. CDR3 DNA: TGCGCCAGCAGCCAAGACGTGGGTTCGGGGCAGCCCCAGCATTTT.

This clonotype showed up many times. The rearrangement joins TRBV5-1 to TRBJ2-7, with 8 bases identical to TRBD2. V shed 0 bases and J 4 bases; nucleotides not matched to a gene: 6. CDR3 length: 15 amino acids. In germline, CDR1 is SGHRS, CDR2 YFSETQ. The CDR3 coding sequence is TGCGCCAGCAGCTTGGTACTAGCGGCGGGATACGAGCAGTACTTC. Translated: CASSLVLAAGYEQYF.

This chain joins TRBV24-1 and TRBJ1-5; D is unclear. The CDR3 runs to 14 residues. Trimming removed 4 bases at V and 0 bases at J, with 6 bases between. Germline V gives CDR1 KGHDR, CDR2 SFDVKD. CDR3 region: CATSERYSNQPQHF. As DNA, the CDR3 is TGTGCCACCAGTGAAAGGTATAGCAATCAGCCCCAGCATTTT.

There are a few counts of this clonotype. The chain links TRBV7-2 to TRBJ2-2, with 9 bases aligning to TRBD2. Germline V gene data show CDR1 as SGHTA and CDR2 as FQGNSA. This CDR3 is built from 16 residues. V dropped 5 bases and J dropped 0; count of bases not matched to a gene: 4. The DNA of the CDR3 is TGTGCCAGCAGCATTAGCGGGGGACCGAACACCGGGGAGCTGTTTTTT. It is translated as CASSISGGPNTGELFF.

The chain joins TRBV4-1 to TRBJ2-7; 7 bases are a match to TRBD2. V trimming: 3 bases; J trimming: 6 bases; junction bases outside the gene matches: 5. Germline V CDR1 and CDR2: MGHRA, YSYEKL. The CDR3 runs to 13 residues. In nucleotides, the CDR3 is TGCGCCAGCAGCCATCCGGGCGGGGGCGAGCAGTACGTC. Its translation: CASSHPGGGEQYV.